One sample yielded the 27 T cell receptor beta chains listed below, sequenced in a study of neurological immune-mediated disorders. TCRdb re-analysed the 5' RACE reads in MiXCR, keeping a single row per CDR3 protein. The sample lists 20,000 or so distinct CDR3 sequences; about 11% were seen once. Input material: CD8+ T cells from blood. The receptors were sampled from a woman aged 45-59 years in good health.

Remarks on this clonotype: Relative to the germline gene, one junction end is altered; a read error may explain this. The gene calls are TRBV4-3 and TRBJ1-1; D is ambiguous. From germline, CDR1 is LGHNA and CDR2 YSLEER. CDR3 length: 15 residues. CDR3 sequence reads: CTSSQDQIGNTEAFF. CDR3 sequence (DNA): TGCACCAGCAGCCAAGATCAGATCGGGAATACTGAAGCTTTCTTT.

This clonotype was detected many times. V is TRBV28 and J is TRBJ2-7; maybe TRBD1 (6 bases). The CDR3 is 14 amino acids. Germline CDR1 and CDR2: MDHEN and SYDVKM. V lost 5 bases and J 2 bases, leaving 13 bases between the germline ends. CDR3 in DNA: TGTGCCAGCAGTCCTACGACAGGCGCCTACGAGCAGTACTTC. Amino acid sequence: CASSPTTGAYEQYF.

This clonotype was picked up many times. This chain joins TRBV28 and TRBJ1-5; D gene ambiguous. V was cut by 5 bases and J by 1 base, with 15 bases left in between. The CDR3 runs 16 residues. CDR1 and CDR2 (germline): MDHEN, SYDVKM. CDR3 DNA sequence: TGTGCCAGCAGTGTCTCACCCGGAGGGAGCAATCAGCCCCAGCATTTT. It yields the protein CASSVSPGGSNQPQHF.

This clonotype was detected ten times or more. This chain connects TRBV5-6 to TRBJ2-1; D remains unclear. V was shortened by 4 bases and J by 2 bases, with 1 base between the two germline ends. The CDR3 is made up of 11 amino acids. Germline values: CDR1 SGHDT, CDR2 YYEEEE. Written as DNA, the CDR3 is TGTGCCAGCAGCACCTACAATGAGCAGTTCTTC. Amino acid sequence: CASSTYNEQFF.

The rearrangement uses TRBV7-9 and TRBJ2-3; D is undetermined. This CDR3 is 13 amino acids long. V was cut by 8 bases and J by 1 base, with 10 bases left in between. The germline V gene has CDR1 SEHNR and CDR2 FQNEAQ (reference sequence). CDR3 in DNA: TGTGCCAGCCCCTCGAGGCGCACAGATACGCAGTATTTT. It codes for CASPSRRTDTQYF.

This clonotype was observed at least ten times. The chain is built from TRBV27 and TRBJ1-5; D remains unclear. Trimming took off 6 bases at V and 4 bases at J, with 10 bases between the two ends. The CDR3 consists of 13 residues. The germline CDR1 and CDR2 sequences are MNHEY and SMNVEV (reference sequence). The CDR3, as DNA: TGTGCCAGCAGCTTAAGAGGAAATCAGCCCCAGCATTTT. Amino acid sequence: CASSLRGNQPQHF.

The sample holds many counts of this clonotype. The rearrangement joins TRBV5-1 to TRBJ2-2, with D unclear. The germline V and J ends were trimmed by 7 bases and 7 bases, with 11 bases remaining between them. The length of the CDR3 is 12 residues. Germline lookup yields CDR1 SGHRS and CDR2 YFSETQ. CDR3 residues: CASSPVGGELFF. CDR3 DNA sequence: TGCGCCAGCTCCCCGGTCGGCGGGGAGCTGTTTTTT.

The rearrangement links TRBV10-3 to TRBJ1-4, with 10 positions matching TRBD1. The CDR3 runs 14 residues. Trimming at V came to 8 bases and at J to 7 bases, leaving 7 bases not matched to a gene. Germline V gene data show CDR1 as ENHRY and CDR2 as SYGVKD. CDR3 in amino acids: CAIGTGVKGEKLFF. CDR3 DNA: TGTGCCATCGGGACAGGGGTTAAAGGTGAAAAACTGTTTTTT.

This clonotype was counted ten times or more. The V gene is TRBV14, the J gene TRBJ2-4; 7 positions match TRBD2. Germline lookup yields CDR1 SGHDN and CDR2 FVKESK. With 1 base clipped from V and 7 bases from J, the junction kept 7 bases outside the gene matches. The CDR3 is made up of 15 amino acids. The CDR3 sequence is CASSQGGGSWNIQYF. CDR3 bases: TGTGCCAGCAGCCAAGGGGGGGGTTCGTGGAACATTCAGTACTTC.

This clonotype was observed many times. This sequence joins TRBV6-6 and TRBJ1-5; unclear D gene. CDR3 length equals 17 residues. CDR1 is MNHNY, CDR2 SVGAGI, per germline (reference sequence). The V end lost 0 bases, the J end lost 5 bases, and 17 bases lay between the germline ends. The CDR3 DNA reads as TGTGCCAGCAGTTACTCGAGTAGGCCCTCAGACGATCAGCCCCAGCATTTT. Encoded protein: CASSYSSRPSDDQPQHF.

This clonotype was picked up many times. The chain uses TRBV28 and TRBJ1-4, with 9 positions matching TRBD1. The J segment lost 4 bases and the V segment lost 4 bases, leaving 7 bases of the junction unmatched. The CDR3 is made up of 16 amino acids. Germline-derived CDR1 and CDR2 are MDHEN and SYDVKM. The CDR3 DNA sequence: TGTGCCAGCAGTTCCCCTCGGGACAGGGATAATGAAAAACTGTTTTTT. It is translated as CASSSPRDRDNEKLFF.

This clonotype was counted many times. The chain recombines TRBV7-8 with TRBJ2-7, with TRBD1 matching over 8 bases. CDR1 is SGHVS and CDR2 is FQNEAQ in the germline V gene. V was pared by 2 bases and J by 5 bases, with 8 bases of the junction left unmatched. The CDR3 loop spans 15 amino acids. The CDR3 DNA reads TGTGCCAGCAGCTTATTCGACAGGGGCGCACACGAGCAGTACTTC. Protein product: CASSLFDRGAHEQYF.

V gene TRBV20-1 combines with J gene TRBJ1-5; the match to TRBD1 covers 9 bases. The CDR3 extends over 16 amino acids. CDR1 DFQATT and CDR2 SNEGSKA come from the germline V gene (reference sequence). V trimming: 0 bases; J trimming: 4 bases; junction bases outside the gene matches: 7. The CDR3 sequence: CSARDPRTGENQPQHF. In nucleotides, the CDR3 is TGCAGTGCTAGAGATCCTAGGACAGGGGAGAATCAGCCCCAGCATTTT.

This clonotype was seen many times. V is TRBV27 and J is TRBJ1-5, with D uncertain. The CDR3 loop spans 16 amino acids. The germline V gene has CDR1 MNHEY and CDR2 SMNVEV (reference sequence). Between the trimmed V and J ends, which lost 0 bases and 0 bases, there was a span of 9 bases. The CDR3, as DNA: TGTGCCAGCAGTTTATCCAGGCTTGGTAGCAATCAGCCCCAGCATTTT. Translation gives CASSLSRLGSNQPQHF.

This clonotype was counted at least ten times. This sequence joins TRBV7-9 and TRBJ2-5; possibly TRBD1 or TRBD2 for D (5 bases each). The CDR3 sequence is 14 residues long. Germline CDR1 reads SEHNR; CDR2 reads FQNEAQ (reference sequence). V gave up 5 bases and J gave up 2 bases, with 12 bases separating them. The CDR3 is CASSVSGAQETQYF. The CDR3 DNA reads as TGTGCCAGCAGCGTATCCGGGGCGCAAGAGACCCAGTACTTC.

The chain uses TRBV7-2 and TRBJ2-1, with D perhaps matching TRBD1 (5 bases). With 5 bases removed from V and 8 bases from J, the gap between germline ends came to 16 bases. This CDR3 has 14 amino acids. Germline CDR1 and CDR2: SGHTA and FQGNSA. DNA of the CDR3: TGTGCCAGCAGCCTTGACAGCCATTTGGATGAGCAGTTCTTC. Translating it yields CASSLDSHLDEQFF.

This clonotype was observed at least ten times. The chain has TRBV28 and TRBJ2-1; possibly TRBD1 or TRBD2 for D (6 bases each). Looked up from germline, CDR1 is MDHEN and CDR2 is SYDVKM. This CDR3 region has 13 residues. Deletions cut 5 bases from V and 10 bases from J, with 15 bases between. In DNA, the CDR3 is TGTGCCAGCAGTCCCCCAGGGGACTCGGAGCAGTTCTTC. It encodes CASSPPGDSEQFF.

This clonotype was picked up many times. CDR3 in DNA: TGTGCCAGCAGTTTCCCGTCGTTAGCGGGAGTCGACACCGGGGAGCTGTTTTTT. It translates to CASSFPSLAGVDTGELFF. This sequence joins TRBV28 and TRBJ2-2; 9 bases align to TRBD2. In germline, CDR1 is MDHEN, CDR2 SYDVKM. The CDR3 covers 18 residues. With 3 bases clipped from V and 3 bases from J, the junction kept 11 bases outside the gene matches. The entire variable domain, with the rest obtained from reference TRBV28 and TRBJ2-2, is as follows: DVKVTQSSRYLVKRTGEKVFLECVQDMDHENMFWYRQDPGLGLRLIYFSYDVKMKEKGDIPEGYSVSREKKERFSLILESASTNQTSMYLCASSFPSLAGVDTGELFFGEGSRLTVL.

This clonotype was counted many times. V is TRBV25-1 and J is TRBJ2-3; 7 nucleotides align to TRBD1. J gave up 6 bases and V 5 bases, and 5 bases lay outside the gene matches. Germline V lookup: CDR1 MGHDK, CDR2 SYGVNS. The CDR3 totals 13 residues. The CDR3 coding sequence is TGTGCCAGCAGTTCGACAGGGACGGATACGCAGTATTTT. Its translation: CASSSTGTDTQYF.

This clonotype qualifies as medium-sized. The chain combines TRBV28 with TRBJ2-2; 13 bases are a match to TRBD2. This CDR3 is 15 amino acids long. The ends lost 3 bases at V and 10 bases at J; junction bases unmatched: 5. Germline V gene sequence: CDR1 MDHEN, CDR2 SYDVKM. DNA of the CDR3: TGTGCCAGCAGTTTTGGACTAGCGGGAGATGCGGAGCTGTTTTTT. It yields the protein CASSFGLAGDAELFF.

This clonotype was recorded many times. J is TRBJ2-1 and V is TRBV5-1, with D unresolved. CDR3 size: 13 residues. Germline CDR1 and CDR2: SGHRS and YFSETQ. V was shortened by 1 base and J by 6 bases, with 8 bases between the two germline ends. CDR3 DNA: TGCGCCAGCAGCTTGTCTAGGGCCAATGAGCAGTTCTTC. This gives the protein CASSLSRANEQFF.

Many counts were recorded for this clonotype. The chain is built from TRBV29-1 and TRBJ1-1, with D possibly matching TRBD1 (5 bases). V lost 6 bases and J 4 bases, leaving 9 bases between the germline ends. CDR1 is SQVTM, CDR2 ANQGSEA, per germline. This CDR3 is 11 amino acids long. CDR3 nucleotide sequence: TGCAGCGTCTCAGGGCCCACTGAAGCTTTCTTT. Amino acid sequence: CSVSGPTEAFF.

This rearrangement joins TRBV5-1 to TRBJ2-3; either TRBD1 or TRBD2 may fit D (5 bases each). The CDR3 contains 12 residues. Looked up from germline, CDR1 is SGHRS and CDR2 is YFSETQ. Trimming pared 4 bases from V and 6 bases from J, leaving 9 bases between. CDR3 coding DNA: TGCGCCAGCAGCCAGGGAGCGGATACGCAGTATTTT. Encoded protein: CASSQGADTQYF.

This clonotype has at least ten counts. This chain links TRBV25-1 with TRBJ2-7; possibly TRBD1 for D (6 bases). The CDR3 is 11 amino acids. The germline V gene has CDR1 MGHDK and CDR2 SYGVNS. Trimming pared 8 bases from V and 10 bases from J, leaving 15 bases between. The CDR3 loop reads CASSTGIDQYF. The CDR3 DNA reads as TGTGCCAGCTCAACAGGGATAGACCAGTACTTC.

At least ten counts were recorded for this clonotype. V usage is TRBV20-1 and J usage is TRBJ2-1; 12 nucleotides line up with TRBD2. The junction had 9 bases not matched to a gene; V was cut back by 7 bases and J by 2 bases. CDR3 length: 16 amino acids. Germline V gene data show CDR1 as DFQATT and CDR2 as SNEGSKA (reference sequence). This CDR3 reads CSVLLLAGGTYNEQFF. CDR3 sequence (DNA): TGCAGTGTCCTTTTACTAGCGGGGGGAACCTACAATGAGCAGTTCTTC.

In its sample, this clonotype was seen many times. V and J are TRBV28 and TRBJ1-5, with TRBD1 identical over 8 bases. The CDR3 has 15 amino acids. V dropped 6 bases and J dropped 5; count of bases not matched to a gene: 9. The germline CDR1 and CDR2 sequences are MDHEN and SYDVKM. The CDR3 loop reads CASRDRATPYQPQHF. For the CDR3, the DNA is TGTGCCAGCAGGGACAGGGCGACCCCCTATCAGCCCCAGCATTTT.

This clonotype has a count of ten or more. V is TRBV20-1 and J is TRBJ2-7; a weak D match, TRBD2 (7 bases). The CDR3 length is 14 residues. The V end was cut by 7 bases, the J end by 3 bases, with 19 bases between. Germline CDR1 and CDR2: DFQATT and SNEGSKA (reference sequence). As DNA, the CDR3 is TGCAGTGAATCGAGGGGGGGAGGGTTCTACGAGCAGTACTTC. It is translated as CSESRGGGFYEQYF.